Listed below are T cell receptor beta chains from one sample, sequenced in a study of T-cell memory formation after mild COVID-19. TCRdb analysed the 5' RACE reads with MiXCR anew, one entry per CDR3 protein. The sample carries around 260,000 distinct CDR3 sequences, 15% to 20% recorded once. The sample taken for sequencing was PBMCs or a T cell subset sorted from them (not recorded which). These receptors all stem from a young man who had mild COVID-19 (a few samples of this study predate the infection). Cell type and time point are not known. Both conserved end residues are part of each CDR3. Each record gives: D gene, clone size, V gene, J gene, CDR3 protein, CDR3 DNA. A D gene is named only where the DNA matches it firmly. Rows may omit the clone size; those that give it use once, few, many or a size class.

NA	NA	TRBV7-2	TRBJ2-7	CASSLPGTNYEQYF	TGTGCCAGCAGCTTACCTGGTACGAACTACGAGCAGTACTTC
TRBD1	few	TRBV19	TRBJ1-1	CASRPTGNRPGAFF	TGTGCCAGTAGGCCGACAGGGAACAGACCCGGAGCTTTCTTT
NA	NA	TRBV9	TRBJ2-5	CASSVDVVWETQYF	TGTGCCAGCAGCGTAGATGTAGTATGGGAGACCCAGTACTTC
NA	many	TRBV7-2	TRBJ2-1	CASSLGRDNEQFF	TGTGCCAGCAGCTTAGGCAGGGACAATGAGCAGTTCTTC
NA	NA	TRBV11-2	TRBJ1-4	CASSTDPPKLFF	TGTGCCAGCAGCACAGACCCTCCTAAACTGTTTTTT
TRBD1	NA	TRBV20-1	TRBJ1-5	CSARDYPGIRTGISNQPQHF	TGCAGTGCTAGAGATTATCCCGGGATCAGGACAGGGATTAGCAATCAGCCCCAGCATTTT
NA	NA	TRBV6-5	TRBJ2-3	CASRGPASDTQYF	TGTGCCAGCAGAGGGCCGGCCTCAGATACGCAGTATTTT
NA	NA	TRBV10-3	TRBJ1-4	CAISDPEASRGSTNEKLFF	TGTGCCATCAGTGATCCGGAGGCGTCGAGGGGGTCCACTAATGAAAAACTGTTTTTT
NA	few	TRBV7-3	TRBJ2-3	CASSLRLNTDTQYF	TGTGCCAGCAGCTTAAGGCTGAATACAGATACGCAGTATTTT
NA	NA	TRBV5-6	TRBJ1-2	CASSPRGHGYTF	TGTGCCAGCAGCCCCAGGGGTCACGGCTACACCTTC
TRBD1	NA	TRBV12-3/TRBV12-4	TRBJ2-6	CASSLGTGSLSGANVLTF	TGTGCCAGCAGTTTGGGGACAGGGTCCCTCTCTGGGGCCAACGTCCTGACTTTC
TRBD1	NA	TRBV6-2/TRBV6-3	TRBJ1-2	CASSRGPGYTF	TGTGCCAGCTCCAGGGGGCCCGGCTACACCTTC
NA	few	TRBV7-9	TRBJ1-1	CASSGRRERGYTEAFF	TGTGCCAGCAGCGGGCGAAGAGAGAGAGGATACACTGAAGCTTTCTTT
NA	NA	TRBV6-5	TRBJ2-2	CASRRILGELFF	TGTGCCAGCAGACGAATTCTCGGGGAGCTGTTTTTT
NA	many	TRBV7-9	TRBJ2-3	CASIHREVEDTQYF	TGTGCCAGCATACACCGGGAAGTAGAAGATACGCAGTATTTT
TRBD2	NA	TRBV20-1	TRBJ2-1	CSADGTSGDNYNEQFF	TGCAGTGCTGACGGGACTAGCGGTGATAACTACAATGAGCAGTTCTTC
TRBD2	few	TRBV5-5	TRBJ2-7	CASSQAGTSVYYEQYF	TGTGCCAGCAGCCAGGCCGGGACTAGCGTTTACTACGAGCAGTACTTC
TRBD2	once	TRBV4-2	TRBJ2-5	CASSQEVGGAGETQYF	TGTGCCAGCAGCCAAGAGGTCGGGGGGGCAGGAGAGACCCAGTACTTC
TRBD1	NA	TRBV20-1	TRBJ1-6	CSARDPAGGISPLHF	TGCAGTGCTAGAGATCCGGCAGGGGGCATATCACCCCTCCACTTT
NA	NA	TRBV7-2	TRBJ2-5	CASSFAGALETQYF	TGTGCCAGCAGCTTTGCGGGGGCGCTGGAGACCCAGTACTTC
NA	NA	TRBV7-9	TRBJ2-1	CASSLWPRGRYNEQFF	TGTGCCAGCAGCTTATGGCCCCGGGGGCGGTACAATGAGCAGTTCTTC